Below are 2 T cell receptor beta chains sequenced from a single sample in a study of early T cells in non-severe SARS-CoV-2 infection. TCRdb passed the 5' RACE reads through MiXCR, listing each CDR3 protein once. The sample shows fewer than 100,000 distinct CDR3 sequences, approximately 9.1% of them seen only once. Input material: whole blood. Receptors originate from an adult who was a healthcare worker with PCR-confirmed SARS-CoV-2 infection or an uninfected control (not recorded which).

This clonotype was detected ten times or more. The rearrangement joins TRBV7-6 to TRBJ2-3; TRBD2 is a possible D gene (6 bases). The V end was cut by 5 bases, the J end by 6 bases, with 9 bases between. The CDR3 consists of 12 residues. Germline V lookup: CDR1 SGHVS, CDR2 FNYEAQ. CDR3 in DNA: TGTGCCAGCAGCCCGGAGGGGGATACGCAGTATTTT. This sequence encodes CASSPEGDTQYF. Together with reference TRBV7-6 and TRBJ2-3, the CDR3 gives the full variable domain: GAGVSQSPRYKVTKRGQDVALRCDPISGHVSLYWYRQALGQGPEFLTYFNYEAQQDKSGLPNDRFSAERPEGSISTLTIQRTEQRDSAMYRCASSPEGDTQYFGPGTRLTVL.

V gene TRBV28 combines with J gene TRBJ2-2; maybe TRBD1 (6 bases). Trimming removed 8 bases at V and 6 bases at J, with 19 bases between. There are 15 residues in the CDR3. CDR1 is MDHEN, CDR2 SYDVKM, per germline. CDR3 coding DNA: TGTGCCAGCCGCCGGCGAACAGGGATCGCCGGGGAGCTGTTTTTT. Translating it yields CASRRRTGIAGELFF.